These 11 T cell receptor beta chains share one sample of origin, sequenced in a study of blood T cell repertoires in COVID-19. This table comes from immunoSEQ multiplex PCR, and its TCRdb copy is limited to in-frame clones, with some not included. The data contain around 180,000 clones, approximately 83% of them singletons. The specimen sequenced was peripheral blood. The origin of the receptors is a human donor with active or convalescent COVID-19. The donor label of this sample is uncertain.

The chain couples TRBV28 to TRBJ2-3, with D possibly being TRBD2 (5 bases). Germline V CDR1 and CDR2: MDHEN, SYDVKM. CDR3 length: 15 amino acids. V lost 2 bases and J 2 bases, leaving 11 bases between the germline ends. The CDR3 sequence is CASSLMRASTDTQYF. The CDR3 bases are TGTGCCAGCAGTTTAATGCGGGCCTCCACAGATACGCAGTATTTT.

Turning to this clone: At one end, the junction sequence differs from germline, possibly due to a read error. The CDR3 DNA reads as TGTACCAGCGGGCAGTCGGGGTCACCCCTCCACTTT. Translating it yields CTSGQSGSPLHF. This chain connects TRBV9 to TRBJ1-6; the D is unclear. Germline V gene data show CDR1 as SGDLS and CDR2 as YYNGEE. This CDR3 comprises 12 residues.

This rearrangement joins TRBV12-2 to TRBJ2-2; the tabulated D call, TRBD1, remains unverified against the DNA. TRBV12-2 is an annotated pseudogene. The length of the CDR3 is 15 residues. This chain's CDR3 is CASRLPRTNTGELFF. The CDR3 bases are TGTGCAAGTCGCTTACCCAGGACGAACACCGGGGAGCTGTTTTTT.

V and J are TRBV7-9 and TRBJ1-4, with D possibly matching TRBD1 (5 bases). V dropped 5 bases and J dropped 12 bases, with 25 bases sitting between them. CDR1 and CDR2 (germline): SEHNR, FQNEAQ (reference sequence). This CDR3 has 16 residues. CDR3 sequence (DNA): TGTGCCAGCAGCCCCAGGGAGGGAAACAAGAGAAGGGAACTGTTTTTT. As protein: CASSPREGNKRRELFF.

The chain employs TRBV7-2 and TRBJ2-3; TRBD2 agrees at 14 bases. There are 18 residues in the CDR3. Germline V gene data show CDR1 as SGHTA and CDR2 as FQGNSA. With V trimmed by 2 bases and J by 3 bases, 7 bases remained unmatched. The CDR3 sequence is CASSLLPGLAGGTDTQYF. CDR3 in DNA: TGTGCCAGCAGCTTATTACCTGGACTAGCGGGGGGAACAGATACGCAGTATTTT.

The CDR3 protein is CASSSPVSYEQYF. CDR3 sequence (DNA): TGTGCCAGCAGCTCCCCGGTCTCCTACGAGCAGTACTTC. The rearrangement joins TRBV7-2 to TRBJ2-7; D not resolved. CDR1 and CDR2 from the germline V gene are SGHTA and FQGNSA. There are 13 residues in the CDR3. The V and J ends lost 4 bases and 0 bases respectively, with 7 bases between them.

V is TRBV19 and J is TRBJ1-2; no clear D gene. The CDR3 totals 13 residues. The V end lost 8 bases, the J end lost 3 bases, and 13 bases lay between the germline ends. Germline values: CDR1 LNHDA, CDR2 SQIVND (reference sequence). CDR3 in DNA: TGTGCCAGTCGGGGTTTTTCTTACTATGGCTACACCTTC. Residues: CASRGFSYYGYTF.

The V and J genes are TRBV5-5 and TRBJ2-7; a possible D gene is TRBD1 (5 bases). The CDR3 loop spans 14 amino acids. CDR1 and CDR2 from the germline V gene are SGHKS and YYEKEE (reference sequence). Trimming shortened V by 0 bases and J by 4 bases, and 11 bases separated the two germline ends. The CDR3 DNA follows: TGTGCCAGCAGCTTGGTCCAGGGTTTGTACGAGCAGTACTTC. As protein: CASSLVQGLYEQYF.

This clone occurred a few times. This chain uses TRBV28 with TRBJ1-2, with TRBD1 matching over 7 bases. CDR1 and CDR2 (germline): MDHEN, SYDVKM. The CDR3 runs to 14 residues. V lost 6 bases, J lost 1 base, and 5 bases stayed unmatched. CDR3 sequence reads: CASREPGGNYGYTF. The DNA of the CDR3 is TGTGCCAGCAGAGAGCCAGGGGGTAACTATGGCTACACCTTC.

In its sample, this clone was seen once. The rearrangement joins TRBV18 to TRBJ2-7, with D hard to call. CDR1 KGHSH and CDR2 LQKENI come from the germline V gene. V lost 2 bases to trimming and J lost 2 bases, with 7 bases between them. CDR3 length: 13 amino acids. CDR3 loop: CASSPAPAYEQYF. CDR3 in DNA: TGTGCCAGCTCACCAGCCCCAGCCTACGAGCAGTACTTC.

This chain links TRBV30 with TRBJ1-2, with 7 positions matching TRBD1. J gave up 4 bases and V 2 bases, and 10 bases lay outside the gene matches. The CDR3 spans 15 residues. Germline assignment: CDR1 GTSNPN and CDR2 SVGIG (reference sequence). The DNA for the CDR3 is TGTGCCTGGAGTATCACAGGGGTGGCGCCCTATGGCTACACCTTC. This gives the protein CAWSITGVAPYGYTF.